This T cell receptor (beta chain) was sequenced during a study of T-cell reconstitution after alpha-beta-depleted transplantation in children. General study findings and limits: From newly produced T cells came most of the T-cell counts and diversity one year after transplant.

Trimming took 5 bases from V and 6 from J, leaving 12 bases between them. Per the germline V gene, CDR1 is SEHNR and CDR2 is FQNEAQ (reference sequence). There are 13 residues in the CDR3. This clonotype was seen a handful of times. What it binds is not known. Molecular barcoding with unique molecular identifiers was used for the TCRbeta library. Using its own MiXCR run on the PCR reads, TCRdb lists one record per CDR3 protein. This sample has about 980,000 distinct CDR3 sequences, with around 30% found just once. The chain joins TRBV7-9 to TRBJ2-3; D unresolved. The receptor comes from a boy under three years old who had a stem cell transplant for SCID, so the T cells may come from the graft donor. Material: PBMCs, mostly from graft donor cells, obtained 360 days after TCRalphabeta/CD19-depleted stem cell transplant. The CDR3 loop reads CASSNPIVDTQYF. The CDR3 nucleotides read TGTGCCAGCAGCAATCCGATAGTGGATACGCAGTATTTT. The whole variable domain, remainder taken from reference TRBV7-9 and TRBJ2-3, is DTGVSQNPRHKITKRGQNVTFRCDPISEHNRLYWYRQTLGQGPEFLTYFQNEAQLEKSRLLSDRFSAERPKGSFSTLEIQRTEQGDSAMYLCASSNPIVDTQYFGPGTRLTVL.